Presented here are 28 T cell receptor beta chains from one specimen sequenced in a study of shared clonotypes between healthy human individuals. Assay used: immunoSEQ multiplex PCR; TCRdb lists only in-frame clones, some missing. Of some 650,000 clones listed, about 97% are singletons. Sequenced: naive CD4+ T cells sorted from blood. The sample's subset: CD45RA+ positively selected. The source is a woman aged 30 to 39 in good health.

This chain uses TRBV5-1 with TRBJ2-3, with 10 bases identical to TRBD2. The CDR3 extends over 17 amino acids. V lost 0 bases and J lost 1; bases outside the gene matches: 5. Germline V CDR1 and CDR2: SGHRS, YFSETQ. CDR3 bases: TGCGCCAGCAGCTTGGTTTCTAGCGGGAGTCGCACAGATACGCAGTATTTT. It encodes CASSLVSSGSRTDTQYF.

This clone was counted a single time. The chain links TRBV20-1 to TRBJ2-7; tentatively, D is TRBD1 (5 bases). Per the germline V gene, CDR1 is DFQATT and CDR2 is SNEGSKA (reference sequence). Trimming removed 0 bases from V and 6 bases from J, with 6 bases in between. The CDR3 covers 11 residues. The CDR3 loop reads CSARDRAEQYF. The CDR3 region has the DNA TGCAGTGCTAGAGACAGGGCCGAGCAGTACTTC.

The J gene is TRBJ2-1, the V gene TRBV11-2; possibly TRBD2 for D (6 bases). There are 16 residues in the CDR3. Germline CDR1 reads SGHAT; CDR2 reads FQNNGV. The germline V and J ends were trimmed by 5 bases and 0 bases, with 14 bases remaining between them. The CDR3 loop reads CASSTLATSSYNEQFF. The CDR3, as DNA: TGTGCCAGCAGCACCCTAGCGACTAGCTCCTACAATGAGCAGTTCTTC.

This clone was seen just once. The chain has TRBV7-2 and TRBJ1-5, with a possible D match to TRBD1 (6 bases). The V end was cut by 5 bases, the J end by 4 bases, with 21 bases between. CDR3 size: 17 residues. From germline, CDR1 is SGHTA and CDR2 FQGNSA. CDR3 DNA: TGTGCCAGCAGCGCTAGAGGGGGGATGACTGGGAATCAGCCCCAGCATTTT. As protein: CASSARGGMTGNQPQHF.

The chain uses TRBV30 and TRBJ1-5; D call uncertain. V lost 1 base to trimming and J lost 5 bases, with 6 bases between them. The CDR3 has 12 amino acids. Germline CDR1 and CDR2: GTSNPN and SVGIG (reference sequence). This chain's CDR3 is CAWSGAHQPQHF. The CDR3, as DNA: TGTGCCTGGAGTGGTGCCCATCAGCCCCAGCATTTT.

This chain joins TRBV6-5 and TRBJ2-7; 7 nucleotides line up with TRBD1. The length of the CDR3 is 14 residues. V lost 5 bases, J lost 6 bases, and 10 bases stayed unmatched. CDR1 and CDR2 (germline): MNHEY, SVGAGI. This CDR3 is CASSKTGTGGEQYF. CDR3 nucleotides: TGTGCCAGCAGTAAGACAGGGACCGGAGGCGAGCAGTACTTC.

The V call is TRBV27, the J call TRBJ2-1, with TRBD2 identical over 8 bases. J was trimmed by 5 bases and V by 6 bases; bases with no gene match: 6. The CDR3 is 14 residues long. CDR1 is MNHEY and CDR2 is SMNVEV in the germline V gene (reference sequence). Here the CDR3 DNA reads TGTGCCAGCAGGTGGAATAGCGGGGACAATGAGCAGTTCTTC. Amino acid sequence: CASRWNSGDNEQFF.

The chain links TRBV11-2 to TRBJ2-7, with D uncertain. Germline V gene sequence: CDR1 SGHAT, CDR2 FQNNGV. CDR3 length equals 13 residues. V was trimmed by 6 bases and J by 7 bases, leaving 16 bases between them. CDR3: CASSPSAVGEQYF. CDR3 nucleotides: TGTGCCAGCAGTCCTTCCGCGGTGGGGGAGCAGTACTTC. Complete variable domain (other parts from reference TRBV11-2 and TRBJ2-7): EAGVAQSPRYKIIEKRQSVAFWCNPISGHATLYWYQQILGQGPKLLIQFQNNGVVDDSQLPKDRFSAERLKGVDSTLKIQPAKLEDSAVYLCASSPSAVGEQYFGPGTRLTVT.

This clone was seen once. This chain's CDR3 is CASTKTWVASSTDTQYF. In DNA form, the CDR3 reads TGTGCCAGTACCAAAACGTGGGTAGCGTCTAGCACAGATACGCAGTATTTT. The chain recombines TRBV19 with TRBJ2-3, with D possibly matching TRBD2 (5 bases). Trimming left V 7 bases short and J 0 bases short, with 20 bases between. Germline loops: CDR1 LNHDA, CDR2 SQIVND (reference sequence). This CDR3 comprises 17 residues.

On this clone: This sample includes further DNA sequences coding for the same CDR3. The rearrangement joins TRBV18 to TRBJ2-7, with 7 bases aligning to TRBD2. Germline assignment: CDR1 KGHSH and CDR2 LQKENI. V shed 0 bases, J shed 7 bases, and the junction held 0 bases outside the gene matches. The CDR3 covers 12 residues. The CDR3 DNA reads as TGTGCCAGCTCACCACCGGGAGGGGAGCAGTACTTC. This sequence encodes CASSPPGGEQYF.

As for this clone: Distinct nucleotide sequences in the sample also encode this CDR3. The chain links TRBV11-2 to TRBJ2-7; D is uncertain. The CDR3 covers 12 residues. The V end was cut by 6 bases, the J end by 4 bases, with 10 bases between. The germline gives CDR1 SGHAT, CDR2 FQNNGV. The CDR3 DNA sequence: TGTGCCAGCAGTCAATTGAGTTACGAGCAGTACTTC. It specifies CASSQLSYEQYF. The full variable domain, its missing parts supplied by reference TRBV11-2 and TRBJ2-7, is EAGVAQSPRYKIIEKRQSVAFWCNPISGHATLYWYQQILGQGPKLLIQFQNNGVVDDSQLPKDRFSAERLKGVDSTLKIQPAKLEDSAVYLCASSQLSYEQYFGPGTRLTVT.

This rearrangement joins TRBV7-9 to TRBJ2-3; 8 nucleotides align to TRBD2. Germline CDR1 is SEHNR and CDR2 is FQNEAQ (reference sequence). V shed 4 bases and J 0 bases; nucleotides not matched to a gene: 12. CDR3 size: 18 residues. The CDR3 DNA reads TGTGCCAGCAGCTACCGTTATACTAGCGGAGCTAGCACAGATACGCAGTATTTT. It codes for CASSYRYTSGASTDTQYF.

The chain combines TRBV5-4 with TRBJ1-1; D unclear. This CDR3 is 12 amino acids long. CDR1 SGHNT and CDR2 YYREEE come from the germline V gene (reference sequence). The V end lost 1 base, the J end lost 4 bases, and 5 bases lay between the germline ends. The CDR3 loop is CASSLRATEAFF. CDR3 bases: TGTGCCAGCAGCTTGCGGGCCACTGAAGCTTTCTTT.

This chain uses TRBV11-2 with TRBJ2-5; D is uncertain. Trimming shortened V by 2 bases and J by 2 bases, and 0 bases separated the two germline ends. The germline V gene encodes CDR1 SGHAT and CDR2 FQNNGV. This CDR3 is 11 amino acids long. The CDR3 here is CASSLQETQYF. The CDR3 DNA sequence: TGTGCCAGCAGCTTACAAGAGACCCAGTACTTC.

This sequence joins TRBV6-1 and TRBJ2-5; 10 positions agree with TRBD2. Germline trimming cut 3 bases from V and 1 base from J; bases unmatched to any gene: 5. CDR1 MNHNS and CDR2 SASEGT come from the germline V gene. The CDR3 length is 16 residues. The CDR3: CASSEVLAGVQETQYF. CDR3 coding DNA: TGTGCCAGCAGTGAGGTCCTAGCGGGAGTCCAAGAGACCCAGTACTTC.

This clone was picked up one time. The rearrangement uses TRBV7-9 and TRBJ2-3, with D maybe TRBD1 (6 bases). V was cut by 4 bases and J by 1 base, with 12 bases left in between. CDR1 SEHNR and CDR2 FQNEAQ come from the germline V gene (reference sequence). The CDR3 sequence is 15 residues long. The CDR3 coding sequence is TGTGCCAGCAGCTCTATTTCAGGGGGCACAGATACGCAGTATTTT. Its translation is CASSSISGGTDTQYF.

As regards this clone: Additional DNA sequences in this sample encode the identical CDR3. V is TRBV7-2 and J is TRBJ2-7, with 8 bases matching TRBD2. This CDR3 comprises 13 residues. J was trimmed by 4 bases and V by 5 bases; bases with no gene match: 4. Germline V gene data show CDR1 as SGHTA and CDR2 as FQGNSA. The CDR3 coding sequence is TGTGCCAGCAGCCTACGGGAGGGATACGAGCAGTACTTC. It encodes CASSLREGYEQYF.

This chain joins TRBV7-2 and TRBJ2-5; 8 nucleotides agree with TRBD2. V was clipped by 5 bases and J by 4 bases; unmatched bases: 9. The germline V gene has CDR1 SGHTA and CDR2 FQGNSA. The CDR3 runs to 15 residues. The CDR3 coding sequence is TGTGCCAGCAGCCCGGGGGCTAGCGGGTCAGAGACCCAGTACTTC. This gives the protein CASSPGASGSETQYF.

The J gene is TRBJ2-2, the V gene TRBV9, with 10 bases that match TRBD2. The CDR3 runs 16 residues. Germline V gene lookup returns CDR1 SGDLS and CDR2 YYNGEE. The V segment lost 0 bases and the J segment 7 bases; nucleotides outside the gene matches: 6. CDR3 nucleotide sequence: TGTGCCAGCAGCGTAGGCCTAGCGGGAGAATACGGGGAGCTGTTTTTT. Protein: CASSVGLAGEYGELFF.

The chain employs TRBV13 and TRBJ2-2, with TRBD2 as a possible D gene (5 bases). The V end was cut by 4 bases, the J end by 0 bases, with 18 bases between. The CDR3 consists of 18 residues. Germline V CDR1 and CDR2: PRHDT, FYEKMQ (reference sequence). Here the CDR3 DNA reads TGTGCCAGCAGCTCCACCTGGGCGACTATCACGAACACCGGGGAGCTGTTTTTT. It codes for CASSSTWATITNTGELFF. Using reference TRBV13 and TRBJ2-2 for the parts outside the CDR3, the full variable domain is AAGVIQSPRHLIKEKRETATLKCYPIPRHDTVYWYQQGPGQDPQFLISFYEKMQSDKGSIPDRFSAQQFSDYHSELNMSSLELGDSALYFCASSSTWATITNTGELFFGEGSRLTVL.

The chain joins TRBV7-3 to TRBJ2-2; no reliable D call. Germline CDR1 reads SGHTA; CDR2 reads FQGTGA. The V end lost 5 bases, the J end lost 7 bases, and 8 bases lay between the germline ends. CDR3 length: 12 amino acids. CDR3 nucleotides: TGTGCCAGCAGCCGGATGGACGGGGAGCTGTTTTTT. It is translated as CASSRMDGELFF.

This sequence joins TRBV5-6 and TRBJ2-1; D may be TRBD2 (6 bases). CDR1 is SGHDT and CDR2 is YYEEEE in the germline V gene. Deletions cut 4 bases from V and 2 bases from J, with 13 bases between. The CDR3 covers 15 residues. The CDR3 nucleotides are TGTGCCAGCAGCAGGAGGGACCCTCCCTACAATGAGCAGTTCTTC. This translates into CASSRRDPPYNEQFF.

This chain joins TRBV27 and TRBJ2-3, with 11 nucleotides matching TRBD2. The germline CDR1 and CDR2 sequences are MNHEY and SMNVEV (reference sequence). Germline trimming cut 3 bases from V and 0 bases from J; bases unmatched to any gene: 8. The length of the CDR3 is 18 residues. The CDR3 sequence is CASSLRGLAVLSTDTQYF. CDR3 bases: TGTGCCAGCAGTTTGCGGGGACTAGCGGTCCTAAGCACAGATACGCAGTATTTT.

The chain recombines TRBV27 with TRBJ2-7, with 9 positions matching TRBD2. This CDR3 spans 16 amino acids. V lost 7 bases, J lost 3 bases, and 13 bases stayed unmatched. CDR1 is MNHEY, CDR2 SMNVEV, per germline (reference sequence). The CDR3 loop reads CASTSVGGRASYEQYF. The CDR3 DNA is TGTGCCAGCACGTCGGTTGGCGGGAGGGCAAGCTACGAGCAGTACTTC.

For the CDR3, the DNA is TGTGCCAGCTCACCACCTTCGAAGGTTTTTAATGAGCAGTTCTTC. Translation: CASSPPSKVFNEQFF. The J gene is TRBJ2-1, the V gene TRBV18, with D unresolved. Germline CDR1 reads KGHSH; CDR2 reads LQKENI. The CDR3 totals 15 residues. V lost 0 bases to trimming and J lost 7 bases, with 13 bases between them.

The count of this clone is one. V usage is TRBV4-1 and J usage is TRBJ2-7; 7 bases map to TRBD2. Germline V gene sequence: CDR1 MGHRA, CDR2 YSYEKL. V was pared by 2 bases and J by 3 bases, with 10 bases of the junction left unmatched. This CDR3 contains 16 residues. The CDR3 protein is CASSQTSVGLYYEQYF. The CDR3, as DNA: TGCGCCAGCAGCCAAACTAGCGTTGGGTTATACTACGAGCAGTACTTC.

The rearrangement joins TRBV28 to TRBJ2-1, with 11 bases lining up with TRBD1. Trimming removed 6 bases from V and 7 bases from J; junction bases left unmatched: 17. The CDR3 consists of 18 residues. Germline V CDR1 and CDR2: MDHEN, SYDVKM. DNA of the CDR3: TGTGCCAGCAGCCCTTATATCCAGGACAGGGGGCGTTATAATGAGCAGTTCTTC. Its translation is CASSPYIQDRGRYNEQFF.

This chain joins TRBV5-1 and TRBJ2-6; D uncertain. The ends were cut back, 4 bases at V and 1 base at J, with 18 bases in the middle. Germline CDR1 is SGHRS and CDR2 is YFSETQ. CDR3 length: 18 residues. CDR3 amino acids: CASSLHREPFSGANVLTF. For the CDR3, the DNA is TGCGCCAGCAGCCTCCACAGAGAGCCCTTTTCTGGGGCCAACGTCCTGACTTTC.